One and the same sample provided the 15 T cell receptor beta chains below, sequenced in a study of OX40 agonist ivuxolimab in advanced cancers. Profiled with immunoSEQ multiplex PCR; TCRdb holds only in-frame clones, not every one. The sample has about 40,000 clones; more than 75% are singletons. The starting material was CD4+ or CD8+ T cells sorted from blood, obtained in a trial of the OX40 agonist ivuxolimab. The receptors here all came from an adult with an advanced solid tumor such as melanoma, head and neck, liver or kidney cancer.

This rearrangement joins TRBV4-3 to TRBJ2-3; no definite D call. The CDR3 has 11 amino acids. Trimming stripped 0 bases from V and 11 bases from J, with 6 bases between. Looked up from germline, CDR1 is LGHNA and CDR2 is YSLEER. For the CDR3, the DNA is TGCGCCAGCAGCCAAGACGCCCAGCAGTATTTT. Its translation is CASSQDAQQYF.

The chain carries TRBV5-6 and TRBJ2-7; 8 nucleotides agree with TRBD1. Looked up from germline, CDR1 is SGHDT and CDR2 is YYEEEE. The CDR3 is 16 amino acids. With V trimmed by 1 base and J by 3 bases, 9 bases remained unmatched. In nucleotides, the CDR3 is TGTGCCAGCAGCTTGATATTTAGACAGGGGTACTACGAGCAGTACTTC. As protein: CASSLIFRQGYYEQYF.

This clone has just a few counts. V usage is TRBV28 and J usage is TRBJ1-3; D is perhaps TRBD1 (5 bases). Germline lookup yields CDR1 MDHEN and CDR2 SYDVKM. V dropped 0 bases and J dropped 2 bases, with 8 bases sitting between them. The CDR3 has 15 residues. This CDR3 reads CASSLWAGAGNTIYF. CDR3 DNA sequence: TGTGCCAGCAGTTTATGGGCGGGGGCTGGAAACACCATATATTTT.

The chain links TRBV7-2 to TRBJ1-2; D call uncertain. V lost 4 bases to trimming and J lost 8 bases, with 11 bases between them. The CDR3 spans 12 residues. In germline, CDR1 is SGHTA, CDR2 FQGNSA. The CDR3 region has the DNA TGTGCCAGCAGCTCCCGCGGGTGGGGCTACACCTTC. This gives the protein CASSSRGWGYTF.

J is TRBJ1-4 and V is TRBV14, with D tentatively TRBD1 (5 bases). In germline, CDR1 is SGHDN, CDR2 FVKESK. The CDR3 spans 13 residues. Deletions cut 8 bases from V and 6 bases from J, with 13 bases between. The CDR3 DNA sequence: TGTGCCAGCGGTGGGACTCCCTATGAAAAACTGTTTTTT. The encoded protein is CASGGTPYEKLFF.

The chain carries TRBV7-9 and TRBJ2-2; 11 bases are a match to TRBD1. Germline CDR1 reads SEHNR; CDR2 reads FQNEAQ (reference sequence). The J segment lost 4 bases and the V segment lost 5 bases, leaving 3 bases of the junction unmatched. The CDR3 consists of 15 residues. CDR3 residues: CASSRTGGLTGELFF. The CDR3 DNA reads TGTGCCAGCAGCCGGACAGGGGGCCTCACCGGGGAGCTGTTTTTT.

The chain couples TRBV7-2 to TRBJ2-7; D call uncertain. The CDR3 contains 13 residues. The V gene's germline CDR1 is SGHTA and CDR2 FQGNSA. Trimming took 1 base from V and 7 from J, leaving 11 bases between them. The CDR3 reads CASSLVARFEQYF. The CDR3 DNA is TGTGCCAGCAGCTTAGTAGCCAGGTTTGAGCAGTACTTC. Drawing the rest from reference TRBV7-2 and TRBJ2-7, the complete variable domain is GAGVSQSPSNKVTEKGKDVELRCDPISGHTALYWYRQSLGQGLEFLIYFQGNSAPDKSGLPSDRFSAERTGGSVSTLTIQRTQQEDSAVYLCASSLVARFEQYFGPGTRLTVT.

The chain combines TRBV2 with TRBJ1-3, with a weak D call TRBD1 (5 bases). The CDR3 contains 15 residues. CDR1 and CDR2 (germline): SNHLY, FYNNEI. Between the trimmed V and J ends, which lost 7 bases and 0 bases, there was a span of 13 bases. CDR3 bases: TGTGCCAGCACCAAACAGGTTCTCTCTGGAAACACCATATATTTT. Its translation is CASTKQVLSGNTIYF.

This clone appeared a single time. The chain employs TRBV28 and TRBJ2-1, with D perhaps matching TRBD1 (6 bases). Germline V lookup: CDR1 MDHEN, CDR2 SYDVKM. The CDR3 runs 15 residues. Trimming left V 3 bases short and J 3 bases short, with 12 bases between. The CDR3 nucleotides are TGTGCCAGCAGTTTGGGGGACACCGTCTACAATGAGCAGTTCTTC. It codes for CASSLGDTVYNEQFF.

This clone was counted a single time. J is TRBJ2-5 and V is TRBV7-3; D is undetermined. In germline, CDR1 is SGHTA, CDR2 FQGTGA. The V end lost 5 bases, the J end lost 2 bases, and 9 bases lay between the germline ends. The CDR3 loop spans 13 amino acids. This CDR3 reads CASSLGLQETQYF. The CDR3 nucleotides are TGTGCCAGCAGCCTAGGTTTACAAGAGACCCAGTACTTC.

The table lists this clone with a few counts. CDR3 protein: CASSLRDRDNSPLHF. The CDR3 region has the DNA TGCGCCAGCAGCCTACGGGACAGGGACAATTCACCCCTCCACTTT. The chain employs TRBV4-1 and TRBJ1-6, with 9 bases that match TRBD1. This CDR3 comprises 15 residues. Unmatched junction bases numbered 5, after V lost 4 bases and J lost 7 bases. Germline CDR1 is MGHRA and CDR2 is YSYEKL.

The chain carries TRBV5-8 and TRBJ2-4; possible D gene TRBD1, 6 bases. Per germline, CDR1 SGHTS and CDR2 YDEGEE. This CDR3 spans 16 amino acids. V gave up 2 bases and J gave up 0 bases, with 12 bases separating them. The CDR3 here is CASSFPGALAKNIQYF. The CDR3, as DNA: TGTGCCAGCAGCTTCCCAGGGGCTCTAGCCAAAAACATTCAGTACTTC.

This chain connects TRBV6-5 to TRBJ1-1; no clear D gene. Germline loops: CDR1 MNHEY, CDR2 SVGAGI. CDR3 length: 13 residues. With 2 bases removed from V and 1 base from J, the gap between germline ends came to 5 bases. The CDR3 DNA reads as TGTGCCAGCAGTTACGTCGAGAACACTGAAGCTTTCTTT. Amino acids: CASSYVENTEAFF.

The chain has TRBV7-9 and TRBJ1-5; D uncertain. Trimming cost V 5 bases and J 0 bases, with 17 bases left between them. This CDR3 region has 17 residues. The germline V gene has CDR1 SEHNR and CDR2 FQNEAQ (reference sequence). CDR3 sequence (DNA): TGTGCCAGCAGCCAGAGCGGGCAGGCCTATAGCAATCAGCCCCAGCATTTT. It translates to CASSQSGQAYSNQPQHF.

With respect to this clone: A junction end diverges from the germline sequence, so it may reflect a read error. V is TRBV20-1 and J is TRBJ1-4; unclear D gene. The CDR3 is made up of 11 amino acids. Germline CDR1 DFQATT, CDR2 SNEGSKA (reference sequence). The CDR3 DNA follows: TGCAGTGCTCGAGAACTTGAAAAACTGTTTTTT. Protein: CSARELEKLFF.